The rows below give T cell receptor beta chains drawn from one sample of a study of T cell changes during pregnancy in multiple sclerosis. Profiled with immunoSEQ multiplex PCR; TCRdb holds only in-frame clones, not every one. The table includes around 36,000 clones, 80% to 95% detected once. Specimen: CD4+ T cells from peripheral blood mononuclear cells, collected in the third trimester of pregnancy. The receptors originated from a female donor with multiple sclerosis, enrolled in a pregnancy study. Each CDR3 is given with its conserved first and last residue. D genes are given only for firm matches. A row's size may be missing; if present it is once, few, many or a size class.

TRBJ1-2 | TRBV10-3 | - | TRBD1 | TGTGCCATCCGGGACACAGGGGGCTATGGCTACACCTTC | CAIRDTGGYGYTF
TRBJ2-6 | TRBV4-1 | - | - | TGCGCCAGCAGCCCACACCTGACCGGGGCAGGGGCTATGCGGGCTGGGGCCAACGTCCTGACTTTC | CASSPHLTGAGAMRAGANVLTF
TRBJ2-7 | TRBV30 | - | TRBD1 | TGTGCCTGGAGTGCTGGGACAGGAATAGTCTACGAGCAGTACTTC | CAWSAGTGIVYEQYF
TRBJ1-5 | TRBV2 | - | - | TGTGCCAGCAGCCTAGGGAGGGCGAGCAATCAGCCCCAGCATTTT | CASSLGRASNQPQHF
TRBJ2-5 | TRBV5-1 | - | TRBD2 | TGCGCCAGCAGCTTGGGTAGCGGGAGGTCAGAGACCCAGTACTTC | CASSLGSGRSETQYF
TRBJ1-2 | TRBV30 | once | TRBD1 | TGTGCCTGGAGCGCCGGGACAGGGTATTCCTATGGCTACACCTTC | CAWSAGTGYSYGYTF
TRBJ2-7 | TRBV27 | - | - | TGTGCCAGCAGTTTATTAGCGGCTACCTACGAGCAGTACTTC | CASSLLAATYEQYF
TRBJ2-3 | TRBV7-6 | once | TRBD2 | TGTGCCAGCACCCAAACCGCGACTAGCGCCACAAGCACAGATACGCAGTATTTT | CASTQTATSATSTDTQYF
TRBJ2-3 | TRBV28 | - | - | TGTGCCACCGCAAGGGACTCATACACAGATACGCAGTATTTT | CATARDSYTDTQYF
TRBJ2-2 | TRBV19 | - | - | TGTGCCAGTAGTATTAGAGGGACAGGACTAGGCGGGGAGCTGTTTTTT | CASSIRGTGLGGELFF
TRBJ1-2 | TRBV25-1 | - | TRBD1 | TGTGCCAGCAGTGAGCACCAGGGGGAGATGTCCTATGGCTACACCTTC | CASSEHQGEMSYGYTF
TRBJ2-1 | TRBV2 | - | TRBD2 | TGTGCCAGCAGTGACGCTAGCGGGGCCTACAATGAGCAGTTCTTC | CASSDASGAYNEQFF
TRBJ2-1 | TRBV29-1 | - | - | TGCAGCGTTGGTATAGCCAGAGAGCAGTTCTTC | CSVGIAREQFF
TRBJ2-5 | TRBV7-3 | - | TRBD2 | TGTGCCAGCAGCTCGGGGGGAAACCAAGAGACCCAGTACTTC | CASSSGGNQETQYF
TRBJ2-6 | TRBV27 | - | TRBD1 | TGTGCCAGCAGAAGGGGACAGAGCTCTGGGGCCAACGTCCTGACTTTC | CASRRGQSSGANVLTF
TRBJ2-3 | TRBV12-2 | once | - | TGTGCAAGTCGCCCAGCAGGGGGCACAGATACGCAGTATTTT | CASRPAGGTDTQYF
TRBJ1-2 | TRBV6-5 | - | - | TGTGCCAGCAGTTCCAGGGGCCGGTATGGCTACACCTTC | CASSSRGRYGYTF
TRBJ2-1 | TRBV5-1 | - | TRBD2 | TGCGCCAGCAGCCCCCTAGCGGGAGTGGGGGGCATTTACAATGAGCAGTTCTTC | CASSPLAGVGGIYNEQFF
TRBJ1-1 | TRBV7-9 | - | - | TGTGCCAGCAGCAAAATGACACCTGAAGCTTTCTTT | CASSKMTPEAFF
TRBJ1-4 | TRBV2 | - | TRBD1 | TGTGCCAGCAGGGGACAGGACCCCAATGAAAAACTGTTTTTT | CASRGQDPNEKLFF
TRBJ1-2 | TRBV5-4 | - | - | TGTGCCAGCAGGAGGACTTTTGGAGATGGCTACACCTTC | CASRRTFGDGYTF
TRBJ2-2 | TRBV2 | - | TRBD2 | TGTGCCAGCAGTGATTTTCGCGGGAGACCCGGGGAGCTGTTTTTT | CASSDFRGRPGELFF
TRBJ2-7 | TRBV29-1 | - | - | TGCAGCGTTGAAGGGCTAGCATACGAGCAGTACTTC | CSVEGLAYEQYF
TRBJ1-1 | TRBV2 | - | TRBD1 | TGTGCCAGACGGGAGGGACAGGGGGCTTTCGCTGAAGCTTTCTTT | CARREGQGAFAEAFF
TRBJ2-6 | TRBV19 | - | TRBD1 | TGTGCCAGTAGTGCTTCGCGGGCCGGGACAGGGGGCCGAGGGGCCAACGTCCTGACTTTC | CASSASRAGTGGRGANVLTF
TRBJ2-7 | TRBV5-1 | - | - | TGCGCCAGCCGGCCGGACAGCTCCTACGAGCAGTACTTC | CASRPDSSYEQYF
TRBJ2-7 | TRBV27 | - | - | TGTGCCAGCAGTTTAGTCGGAGGGGCCGGGGAGCAGTACTTC | CASSLVGGAGEQYF
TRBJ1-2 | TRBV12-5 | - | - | TGTGCTAGTGGTACAGGACGGAACAGACCTACTAACTATGGCTACACCTTC | CASGTGRNRPTNYGYTF
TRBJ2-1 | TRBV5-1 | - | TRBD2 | TGCGCCAGCAGCAGGACTAGCGATGAGCAGTTCTTC | CASSRTSDEQFF
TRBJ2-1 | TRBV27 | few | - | TGTGCCAGCAGTTTATCGAAACGGTTATACAATGAGCAGTTCTTC | CASSLSKRLYNEQFF
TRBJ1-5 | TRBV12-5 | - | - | TGTGCTAGTGGTAACCACAGGGGCAATCAGCCCCAGCATTTT | CASGNHRGNQPQHF
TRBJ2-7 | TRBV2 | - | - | TGTGCCAGCAGTGACGGTTATGAGCAGTACTTC | CASSDGYEQYF
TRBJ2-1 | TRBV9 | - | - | TGTGCCAGCAGCAACCGCAGGAGGACGAGCTCCTACAATGAGCAGTTCTTC | CASSNRRRTSSYNEQFF
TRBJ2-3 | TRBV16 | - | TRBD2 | TGTGCCAGCAGTCGGACTAGCGGGAGTATAGATACGCAGTATTTT | CASSRTSGSIDTQYF
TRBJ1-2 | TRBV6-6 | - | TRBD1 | TGTGCCAGCAGTCCACCCCGGGACAGAACAAACTATGGCTACACCTTC | CASSPPRDRTNYGYTF
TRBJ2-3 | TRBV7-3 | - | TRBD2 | TGTGCCAGCAGCTCCGGACTAGCGCATACAGCACAGTATTTT | CASSSGLAHTAQYF
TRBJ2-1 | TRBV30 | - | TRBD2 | TGTGCCTGGGCTAGCGGGACCTCCTACAATGAGCAGTTCTTC | CAWASGTSYNEQFF
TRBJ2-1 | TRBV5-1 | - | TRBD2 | TGCGCCAGCAGCTTTACTAACAACGGACTAGGAAATGAGCAGTTCTTC | CASSFTNNGLGNEQFF
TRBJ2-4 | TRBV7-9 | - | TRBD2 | TGTGCCAGCAGCATACTAGCGGAAAAACGGTCCATTCAGTACTTC | CASSILAEKRSIQYF